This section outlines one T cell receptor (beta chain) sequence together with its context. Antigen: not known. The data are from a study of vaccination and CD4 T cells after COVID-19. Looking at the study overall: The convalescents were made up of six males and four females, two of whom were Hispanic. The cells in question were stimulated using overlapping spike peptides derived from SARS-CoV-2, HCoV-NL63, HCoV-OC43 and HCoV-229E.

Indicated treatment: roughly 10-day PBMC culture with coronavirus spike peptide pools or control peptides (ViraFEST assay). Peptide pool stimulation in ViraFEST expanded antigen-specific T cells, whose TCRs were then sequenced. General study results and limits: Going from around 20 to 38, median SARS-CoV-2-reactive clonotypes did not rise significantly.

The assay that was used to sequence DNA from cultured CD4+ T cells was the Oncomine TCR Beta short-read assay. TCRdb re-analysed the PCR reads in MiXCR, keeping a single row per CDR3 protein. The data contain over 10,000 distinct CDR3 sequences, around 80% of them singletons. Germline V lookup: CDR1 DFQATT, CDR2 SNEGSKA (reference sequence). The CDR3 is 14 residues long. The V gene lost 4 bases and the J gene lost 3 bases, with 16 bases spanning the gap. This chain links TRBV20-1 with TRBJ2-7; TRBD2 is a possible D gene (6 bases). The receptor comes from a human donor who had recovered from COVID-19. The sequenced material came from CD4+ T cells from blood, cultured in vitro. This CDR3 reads CSATSDGGNYEQYF. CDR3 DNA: TGCAGTGCTACCTCCGATGGAGGGAACTACGAGCAGTACTTC.